This T cell receptor beta chain was sequenced for a study of blood T cell repertoires in COVID-19. Across the study: Sources were T cells, B-cell-depleted T cells, or PBMCs; the material itself was cDNA or gDNA.

The CDR3 has 16 residues. V lost 0 bases to trimming and J lost 3 bases, with 13 bases between them. Germline V lookup: CDR1 SGDLS, CDR2 YYNGEE. As handled by the study authors: Cell counts per sample came from amplifying reference gene primers. Produced via immunoSEQ multiplex PCR; TCRdb's table is partial and in-frame only. For V, J and clone size, that table is used; D and trimming come from the DNA. The repertoire holds tens of thousands of clones, with roughly 87% as singletons. The sample was peripheral blood. The receptor comes from a woman in her fifties or sixties with acute or convalescent COVID-19. This chain uses TRBV9 with TRBJ1-3; possible D gene TRBD1, 5 bases. CDR3 sequence: CASSVESRQGGNTIYF. The CDR3 DNA reads as TGTGCCAGCAGCGTAGAAAGTCGCCAGGGTGGAAACACCATATATTTT.